Presented here are 30 T cell receptor beta chains from one specimen sequenced in a study of T-cell memory formation after mild COVID-19. From the 5' RACE reads, TCRdb called clonotypes with MiXCR, one entry per CDR3 protein. The sample includes around 390,000 distinct CDR3 sequences, about 17% of them seen just once. The sequenced material came from PBMCs or a T cell subset sorted from them (not recorded which). The receptors were sampled from a man between 18 and 29 years old who had mild COVID-19 (a few samples of this study predate the infection). Cell type and time point are not known.

The chain joins TRBV9 to TRBJ2-2; weak D call: TRBD1 (5 bases). CDR3 length: 14 amino acids. Trimming took 3 bases from V and 5 from J, leaving 11 bases between them. Germline-derived CDR1 and CDR2 are SGDLS and YYNGEE. The CDR3 DNA reads TGTGCCAGCAGCGCCAGGGAACGGACCGGGGAGCTGTTTTTT. It specifies CASSARERTGELFF.

The genes are TRBV27 and TRBJ1-2; D unresolved. Between the trimmed V and J ends, which lost 8 bases and 3 bases, there was a span of 10 bases. CDR3 length: 12 amino acids. CDR1 is MNHEY, CDR2 SMNVEV, per germline (reference sequence). The CDR3 DNA is TGTGCCAGCTCCCCCCGGGACTATGGCTACACCTTC. It encodes CASSPRDYGYTF.

This clonotype appeared a few times. This chain links TRBV28 with TRBJ2-3, with D perhaps TRBD1 (5 bases). Between the trimmed V and J ends, which lost 5 bases and 2 bases, there was a span of 14 bases. The germline V gene encodes CDR1 MDHEN and CDR2 SYDVKM. CDR3 length: 15 amino acids. In nucleotides, the CDR3 is TGTGCCAGCAGTCCCCCCATGGGGCCCACAGATACGCAGTATTTT. Residues: CASSPPMGPTDTQYF.

There are a few counts of this clonotype. The CDR3 coding sequence is TGTGCCATCAGTCTCCAATCCGGGGAGCTGTTTTTT. Its protein is CAISLQSGELFF. The chain recombines TRBV10-3 with TRBJ2-2; no reliable D call. The CDR3 sequence is 12 residues long. Germline V gene sequence: CDR1 ENHRY, CDR2 SYGVKD. Trimming left V 5 bases short and J 6 bases short, with 7 bases between.

This clonotype was seen a handful of times. V usage is TRBV18 and J usage is TRBJ1-2; D not resolved. Germline values: CDR1 KGHSH, CDR2 LQKENI. The CDR3 totals 13 residues. Trimming pared 2 bases from V and 4 bases from J, leaving 8 bases between. The CDR3, as DNA: TGTGCCAGCTCACCAATCGCGCTCTATGGCTACACCTTC. It translates to CASSPIALYGYTF.

This clonotype was seen only a few times. The V and J genes are TRBV7-2 and TRBJ2-3, with D possibly TRBD2 on 6 matching bases. The germline V and J ends were trimmed by 4 bases and 6 bases, with 20 bases remaining between them. The CDR3 is made up of 16 amino acids. Germline loops: CDR1 SGHTA, CDR2 FQGNSA. The CDR3 region is CASSSGSGVVADTQYF. The DNA of the CDR3 is TGTGCCAGCAGCTCCGGTTCGGGGGTCGTGGCCGATACGCAGTATTTT.

This clonotype appeared a few times. The rearrangement joins TRBV12-3 or TRBV12-4 to TRBJ1-6, with no clear D. V was clipped by 1 base and J by 3 bases, with 7 bases between them. The CDR3 consists of 15 residues. The CDR3 is CASSLGQNYNSPLHF. CDR3 bases: TGTGCCAGCAGTTTAGGGCAGAACTATAATTCACCCCTCCACTTT.

The chain employs TRBV12-3 or TRBV12-4 and TRBJ1-1, with 8 bases matching TRBD1. CDR3 length: 15 amino acids. J gave up 3 bases and V 1 base, and 4 bases lay outside the gene matches. CDR3 DNA: TGTGCCAGCAGTTTAGGACAGGGGTTGGACACTGAAGCTTTCTTT. Its translation is CASSLGQGLDTEAFF.

This clonotype was observed a handful of times. V usage is TRBV7-2 and J usage is TRBJ1-1; 7 nucleotides match TRBD1. Per the germline V gene, CDR1 is SGHTA and CDR2 is FQGNSA. The CDR3 sequence is 15 residues long. Unmatched junction bases numbered 4, after V lost 2 bases and J lost 1 base. CDR3 bases: TGTGCCAGCAGCTTACCGGACAGGAAGAACACTGAAGCTTTCTTT. It encodes CASSLPDRKNTEAFF. The complete variable domain, with remaining parts taken from reference TRBV7-2 and TRBJ1-1, reads GAGVSQSPSNKVTEKGKDVELRCDPISGHTALYWYRQSLGQGLEFLIYFQGNSAPDKSGLPSDRFSAERTGGSVSTLTIQRTQQEDSAVYLCASSLPDRKNTEAFFGQGTRLTVV.

This sequence joins TRBV5-1 and TRBJ2-5; 7 nucleotides line up with TRBD1. Trimming at V came to 2 bases and at J to 4 bases, leaving 11 bases not matched to a gene. There are 16 residues in the CDR3. Germline assignment: CDR1 SGHRS and CDR2 YFSETQ. CDR3 nucleotides: TGCGCCAGCAGCTTACAGGGGTTGGGTTTGCTAGAGACCCAGTACTTC. Translated: CASSLQGLGLLETQYF.

This clonotype was detected a few times. The chain uses TRBV14 and TRBJ2-1, with unresolved D. This CDR3 has 15 amino acids. Germline CDR1 reads SGHDN; CDR2 reads FVKESK. Trimming stripped 0 bases from V and 5 bases from J, with 11 bases between. CDR3 in amino acids: CASSQDFPRNNEQFF. DNA for the CDR3: TGTGCCAGCAGCCAAGATTTCCCTAGAAACAATGAGCAGTTCTTC.

This clonotype has only one observation. The genes are TRBV5-4 and TRBJ1-5; D uncertain. Germline V gives CDR1 SGHNT, CDR2 YYREEE (reference sequence). CDR3 size: 15 residues. V gave up 6 bases and J gave up 5 bases, with 18 bases separating them. The CDR3 reads CASTTVPGEDQPQHF. Written as DNA, the CDR3 is TGTGCCAGCACCACTGTACCGGGAGAGGATCAGCCCCAGCATTTT.

The chain recombines TRBV10-3 with TRBJ2-1, with 7 positions matching TRBD1. The CDR3 loop spans 11 amino acids. Trimming took 10 bases from V and 8 from J; bases not matched to a gene: 5. The germline gives CDR1 ENHRY, CDR2 SYGVKD. CDR3 residues: CASLQGYEQFF. The CDR3 DNA sequence: TGTGCCAGTTTACAGGGGTATGAGCAGTTCTTC.

J is TRBJ2-3 and V is TRBV6-5; D could derive from TRBD1 or TRBD2 (5 bases each). V dropped 4 bases and J dropped 9 bases, with 14 bases sitting between them. The CDR3 is made up of 13 amino acids. Germline V lookup: CDR1 MNHEY, CDR2 SVGAGI. The chain's CDR3 is CASSFPGTQTQYF. The CDR3 DNA reads TGTGCCAGCAGTTTCCCCGGGACGCAAACGCAGTATTTT.

The chain carries TRBV18 and TRBJ2-3, with D perhaps matching TRBD1 (5 bases). Germline CDR1 KGHSH, CDR2 LQKENI. The CDR3 runs to 14 residues. The V and J ends lost 3 bases and 1 base respectively, with 8 bases between them. The CDR3 DNA follows: TGTGCCAGCTCACCGGACACTCGCACAGATACGCAGTATTTT. Its translation: CASSPDTRTDTQYF.

Many counts were recorded for this clonotype. A read error may produce the germline difference seen at one junction end. J is TRBJ2-2 and V is TRBV5-1; no clear D gene. This CDR3 comprises 11 residues. The germline V gene encodes CDR1 SGHRS and CDR2 YFSETQ. The CDR3 DNA reads TGTGCCAGCAGTCTCTCCGGGGAGCTGTTTTTT. Protein product: CASSLSGELFF. The whole variable domain, remainder taken from reference TRBV5-1 and TRBJ2-2, is KAGVTQTPRYLIKTRGQQVTLSCSPISGHRSVSWYQQTPGQGLQFLFEYFSETQRNKGNFPGRFSGRQFSNSRSEMNVSTLELGDSALYLCASSLSGELFFGEGSRLTVL.

The genes are TRBV29-1 and TRBJ2-3; 10 nucleotides match TRBD2. The germline CDR1 and CDR2 sequences are SQVTM and ANQGSEA. V was pared by 2 bases and J by 3 bases, with 5 bases of the junction left unmatched. The CDR3 is made up of 15 amino acids. The CDR3 DNA is TGCAGCGTTGAACCTTCGGGACTAGCGACAGATACGCAGTATTTT. This translates into CSVEPSGLATDTQYF.

The V gene is TRBV6-2 or TRBV6-3, the J gene TRBJ2-1, with 13 bases that match TRBD2. Losses at the gene ends were 2 bases for V and 9 bases for J; bases not matched to a gene: 7. The germline gives CDR1 MNHEY, CDR2 SVGEGT. This CDR3 has 16 amino acids. CDR3 region: CASSYATSGGASEQFF. CDR3 in DNA: TGTGCCAGCAGTTACGCCACTAGCGGGGGGGCTAGTGAGCAGTTCTTC.

This clonotype was seen once. This chain joins TRBV6-1 and TRBJ1-5; D gene uncertain. The germline V gene has CDR1 MNHNS and CDR2 SASEGT. There are 15 residues in the CDR3. V lost 7 bases and J lost 1, with 14 bases in between. In DNA form, the CDR3 reads TGTGCCAGCACTCCGAAGGGTGAGAGCAATCAGCCCCAGCATTTT. This encodes CASTPKGESNQPQHF.

This clonotype appeared a few times. The chain couples TRBV5-1 to TRBJ2-1; D gene unclear. Germline V lookup: CDR1 SGHRS, CDR2 YFSETQ. The CDR3 extends over 9 amino acids. V lost 6 bases and J 8 bases, leaving 3 bases between the germline ends. The CDR3 DNA reads as TGCGCCAGCATCTATGAGCAGTTCTTC. Translated, it gives CASIYEQFF.

CDR3 in DNA: TGTGCCAGCACAGTGGCCAGCCTCTACGAGCAGTACTTC. Residues: CASTVASLYEQYF. The chain carries TRBV2 and TRBJ2-7; D gene uncertain. V lost 7 bases and J 3 bases, leaving 13 bases between the germline ends. Germline V gives CDR1 SNHLY, CDR2 FYNNEI. This CDR3 spans 13 amino acids.

The chain employs TRBV2 and TRBJ2-2; 8 nucleotides align to TRBD2. The CDR3 has 14 residues. J was trimmed by 3 bases and V by 6 bases; bases with no gene match: 3. Looked up from germline, CDR1 is SNHLY and CDR2 is FYNNEI. Written as DNA, the CDR3 is TGTGCCAGCAGCGAGCGGGGGTACACCGGGGAGCTGTTTTTT. It specifies CASSERGYTGELFF.

This clonotype was observed a few times. The gene calls are TRBV6-5 and TRBJ1-4; D is ambiguous. Per the germline V gene, CDR1 is MNHEY and CDR2 is SVGAGI. The CDR3 spans 13 residues. The V end lost 5 bases, the J end lost 6 bases, and 10 bases lay between the germline ends. The DNA of the CDR3 is TGTGCCAGCAGTCTTGGGCCGGATGAAAAACTGTTTTTT. This encodes CASSLGPDEKLFF.

For the CDR3, the DNA is TGCGCCAGCAGCCAAGAGAATGGGGGTTTGGCTGAAGCTTTCTTT. Protein: CASSQENGGLAEAFF. The V and J genes are TRBV4-1 and TRBJ1-1; D is possibly TRBD1 (5 bases). Between the trimmed V and J ends, which lost 0 bases and 6 bases, there was a span of 14 bases. The germline V gene encodes CDR1 MGHRA and CDR2 YSYEKL. CDR3 length: 15 residues.

This clonotype was detected only a few times. This chain connects TRBV20-1 to TRBJ1-1; a possible D gene is TRBD1 (5 bases). The V end lost 5 bases, the J end lost 5 bases, and 18 bases lay between the germline ends. Looked up from germline, CDR1 is DFQATT and CDR2 is SNEGSKA (reference sequence). This CDR3 has 14 amino acids. The CDR3 spells CSASHRTKRTEAFF. Here the CDR3 DNA reads TGCAGTGCTTCCCACAGGACCAAAAGGACTGAAGCTTTCTTT.

The chain employs TRBV4-3 and TRBJ2-2; 8 nucleotides line up with TRBD2. Per germline, CDR1 LGHNA and CDR2 YSLEER. The length of the CDR3 is 17 residues. The junction had 6 bases not matched to a gene; V was cut back by 0 bases and J by 3 bases. The CDR3 DNA reads as TGCGCCAGCAGCCAAGATCAAGCGGGGGCGCACACCGGGGAGCTGTTTTTT. Its translation is CASSQDQAGAHTGELFF.

This clonotype was counted at least ten times. This rearrangement joins TRBV28 to TRBJ2-7, with 7 bases lining up with TRBD1. This CDR3 is built from 12 residues. Unmatched junction bases numbered 1, after V lost 4 bases and J lost 4 bases. Germline CDR1 and CDR2: MDHEN and SYDVKM. The CDR3 sequence: CASSWDRYEQYV. DNA of the CDR3: TGTGCCAGCAGTTGGGACAGATACGAGCAGTACGTC.

The J gene is TRBJ2-3, the V gene TRBV6-5, with D perhaps TRBD1 or TRBD2 (6 bases each). CDR3 length: 16 residues. V lost 7 bases to trimming and J lost 0 bases, with 17 bases between them. Germline V gene sequence: CDR1 MNHEY, CDR2 SVGAGI. The CDR3 is CASTIRPGASTDTQYF. CDR3 in DNA: TGTGCCAGCACCATAAGACCGGGGGCTAGCACAGATACGCAGTATTTT.

This rearrangement joins TRBV2 to TRBJ1-2, with 11 bases identical to TRBD1. Unmatched junction bases numbered 8, after V lost 6 bases and J lost 14 bases. In germline, CDR1 is SNHLY, CDR2 FYNNEI. The CDR3 is 12 residues long. The CDR3 reads CASRGDRGWKTF. For the CDR3, the DNA is TGTGCCAGCAGGGGGGACAGGGGGTGGAAAACCTTC.

This clonotype was detected ten times or more. The DNA for the CDR3 is TGTGCCACCGTCTATTCGTCCATTTACAATGAGCAGTTCTTC. Translating it yields CATVYSSIYNEQFF. The chain joins TRBV10-3 to TRBJ2-1; D unclear. Trimming removed 10 bases at V and 4 bases at J, with 17 bases between. CDR3 size: 14 residues. Germline CDR1 is ENHRY and CDR2 is SYGVKD.